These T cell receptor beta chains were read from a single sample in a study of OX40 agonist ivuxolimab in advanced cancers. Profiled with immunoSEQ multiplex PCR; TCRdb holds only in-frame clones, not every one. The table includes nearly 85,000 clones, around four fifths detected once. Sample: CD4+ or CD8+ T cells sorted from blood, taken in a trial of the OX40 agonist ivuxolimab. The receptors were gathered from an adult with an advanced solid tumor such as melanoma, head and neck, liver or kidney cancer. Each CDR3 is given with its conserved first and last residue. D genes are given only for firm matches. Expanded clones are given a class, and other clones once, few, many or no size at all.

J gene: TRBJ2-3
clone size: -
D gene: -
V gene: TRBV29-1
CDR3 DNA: TGCAGCGTTGTGGGGGGCGTAAAAGATACGCAGTATTTT
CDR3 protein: CSVVGGVKDTQYF

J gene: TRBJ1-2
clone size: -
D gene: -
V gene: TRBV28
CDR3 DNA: TGTGCCAGCAGTTCCCTTGGCCGGGGGCCGAACTACACCTTC
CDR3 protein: CASSSLGRGPNYTF

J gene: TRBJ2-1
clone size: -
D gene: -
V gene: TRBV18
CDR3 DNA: TGTGCCAGCTCACCAGAAGATAGGGAGTCGTACAATGAGCAGTTCTTC
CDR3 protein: CASSPEDRESYNEQFF

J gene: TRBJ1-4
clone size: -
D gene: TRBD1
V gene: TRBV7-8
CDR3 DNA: TGTGCCAGCAGCTTAGACCGGACAGGGTATGAGAAAAAACTGTTTTTT
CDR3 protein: CASSLDRTGYEKKLFF

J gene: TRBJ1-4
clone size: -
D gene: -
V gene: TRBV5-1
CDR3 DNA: TGCGCCAGCAGCTCCGGGACGCCGGGTGAAAAACTGTTTTTT
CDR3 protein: CASSSGTPGEKLFF

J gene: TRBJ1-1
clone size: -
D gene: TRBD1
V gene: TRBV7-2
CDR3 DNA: TGTGCCAGCAGCTGGGACAGGGGGACGGCTGAAGCTTTCTTT
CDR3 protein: CASSWDRGTAEAFF

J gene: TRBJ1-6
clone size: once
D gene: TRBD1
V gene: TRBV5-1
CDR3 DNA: TGCGCCAGCAGCCAAGGGACAGGTACCGATAATTCACCCCTCCACTTT
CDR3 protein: CASSQGTGTDNSPLHF

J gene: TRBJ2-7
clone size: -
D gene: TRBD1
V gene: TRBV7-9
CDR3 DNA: TGTGCCAGCAGCATCCGGACAGGGCCTCTCGAGCAGTACTTC
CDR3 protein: CASSIRTGPLEQYF

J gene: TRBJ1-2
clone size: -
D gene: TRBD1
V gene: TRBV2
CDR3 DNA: TGTGCCAGCGGGGACAGGGCGTATGGCTACACCTTC
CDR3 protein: CASGDRAYGYTF

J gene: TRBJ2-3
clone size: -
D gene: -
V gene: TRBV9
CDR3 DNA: TGTGCCAGCAGCGTAGACGGGGCAGATACGCAGTATTTT
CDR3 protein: CASSVDGADTQYF

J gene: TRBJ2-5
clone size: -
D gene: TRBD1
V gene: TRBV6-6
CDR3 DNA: TGTGCCAGCAGTGCTGGACAGGGTGTGTCGCAGACCCAGTACTTC
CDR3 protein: CASSAGQGVSQTQYF

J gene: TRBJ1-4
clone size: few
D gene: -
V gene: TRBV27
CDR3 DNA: TGTGCCAGCAGTGCGACCGTGATTCTGGACAGCAATGAAAAACTGTTTTTT
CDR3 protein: CASSATVILDSNEKLFF

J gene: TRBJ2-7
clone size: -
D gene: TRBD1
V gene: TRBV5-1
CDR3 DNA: TGCGCCAGCATGACAGGGGACTCCTACGAGCAGTACTTC
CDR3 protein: CASMTGDSYEQYF

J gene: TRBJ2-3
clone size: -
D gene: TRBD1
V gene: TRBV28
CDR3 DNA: TGTGCCAGCAGTCCCACAGGGGACCTTAGCACAGATACGCAGTATTTT
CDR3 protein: CASSPTGDLSTDTQYF

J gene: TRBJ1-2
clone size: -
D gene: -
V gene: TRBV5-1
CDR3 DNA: TGCGCCAGCAGCTTGGGACCCGCTCGCTCGGTCGGCTACACCTTC
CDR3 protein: CASSLGPARSVGYTF

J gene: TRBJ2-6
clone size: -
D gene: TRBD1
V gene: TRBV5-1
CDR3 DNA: TGCGCCAGCGACTCCGGGACAGGGTCCTACTCTGGGGCCAACGTCCTGACTTTC
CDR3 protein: CASDSGTGSYSGANVLTF

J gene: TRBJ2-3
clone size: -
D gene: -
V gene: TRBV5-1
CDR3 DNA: TGCGCCAGCAGCTTGGCCGGGGGGCTGACAGATACGCAGTATTTT
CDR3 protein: CASSLAGGLTDTQYF

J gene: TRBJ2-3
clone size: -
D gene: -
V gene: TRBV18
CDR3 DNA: TGTGCCAGCTCACCGGGGTATACGCAGTATTTT
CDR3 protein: CASSPGYTQYF

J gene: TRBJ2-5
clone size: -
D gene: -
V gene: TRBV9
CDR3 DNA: TGTGCCAGCAGCGTCGGGACTGAACAAGAGACCCAGTACTTC
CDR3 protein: CASSVGTEQETQYF

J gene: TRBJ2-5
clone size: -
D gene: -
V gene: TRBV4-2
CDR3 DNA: TGTGCCAGCAGCCAAGATAGGAGGGGCAAGGGCGAGACCCAGTACTTC
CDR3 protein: CASSQDRRGKGETQYF

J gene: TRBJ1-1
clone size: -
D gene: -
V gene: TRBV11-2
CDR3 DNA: TGTGCCAGCAGCTTAGACCCCAGCATGAACACTGAAGCTTTCTTT
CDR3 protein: CASSLDPSMNTEAFF

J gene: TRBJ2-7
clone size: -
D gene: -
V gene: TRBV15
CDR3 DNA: TGTGCCACCAGCAGAGATAGGGGTCTAGCCTACGAGCAGTACTTC
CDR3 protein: CATSRDRGLAYEQYF

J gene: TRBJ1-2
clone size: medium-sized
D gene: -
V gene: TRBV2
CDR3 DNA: TGTGCCAGCAGTGTGACTCGCGGCTACACCTTC
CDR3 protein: CASSVTRGYTF

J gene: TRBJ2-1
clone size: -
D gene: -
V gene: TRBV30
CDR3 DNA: TGTGCCTGGAGGGGGCTATATAGTAATGAGCAGTTCTTC
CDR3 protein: CAWRGLYSNEQFF

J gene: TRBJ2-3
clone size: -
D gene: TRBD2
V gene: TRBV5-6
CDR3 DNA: TGTGCCAGCAGCCTGACTAGCGGGGGGCGCACAGATACGCAGTATTTT
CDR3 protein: CASSLTSGGRTDTQYF

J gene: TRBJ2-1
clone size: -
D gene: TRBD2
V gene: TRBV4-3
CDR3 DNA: TGCGCCAGCAGCCACCTTAGCGGGGGCTCCTACAATGAGCAGTTCTTC
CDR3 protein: CASSHLSGGSYNEQFF

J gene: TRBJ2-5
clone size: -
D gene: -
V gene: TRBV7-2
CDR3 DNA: TGTGCCAGCAGCCCCCTGGGTGGGGGGGCGGAGACCCAGTACTTC
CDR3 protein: CASSPLGGGAETQYF

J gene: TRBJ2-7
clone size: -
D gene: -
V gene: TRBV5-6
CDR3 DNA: TGTGCCAGCAGCTTGGGTCAGGGGAGCGACGAGCAGTACTTC
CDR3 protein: CASSLGQGSDEQYF